These T cell receptor beta chains were read from a single sample in a study of T cells in Graves' hyperthyroidism and ophthalmopathy. TCRdb re-analysed the multiplex PCR reads in MiXCR, keeping a single row per CDR3 protein. The sample has 500,000 to 650,000 distinct CDR3 sequences, approximately 49% seen once. The sample consisted of peripheral blood or thyroid tissue (not recorded which). These receptors were obtained from an adult woman with Graves' disease, either hyperthyroidism or ophthalmopathy (not recorded which). Both conserved end residues are part of each CDR3. A D gene is named only where the DNA matches it firmly. Size is omitted from some rows. Given values are once, few, many or a class for expanded clones.

D: NA; size: NA; J: TRBJ2-3; V: TRBV2; DNA: TGTGCCAGCAGTGAAGGGTCGTCGGGGCCTCCTAGCACAGATACGCAGTATTTT; CDR3: CASSEGSSGPPSTDTQYF
D: TRBD1; size: once; J: TRBJ1-1; V: TRBV12-3/TRBV12-4; DNA: TGTGCCAGCAGCTGGGGGACAGGGGGGGGCACTGAAGCTTTCTTT; CDR3: CASSWGTGGGTEAFF
D: TRBD2; size: few; J: TRBJ2-7; V: TRBV7-6; DNA: TGTGCCAGCAGCCAGGACGCGAGCGGGAACCTGTACGAGCAGTACTTC; CDR3: CASSQDASGNLYEQYF
D: TRBD2; size: NA; J: TRBJ2-5; V: TRBV2; DNA: TGTGCCAGCAGTGCAGGGTCTAGCGGGAGAGAGAGAGAGACCCAGTACTTC; CDR3: CASSAGSSGRERETQYF
D: TRBD1; size: NA; J: TRBJ2-7; V: TRBV2; DNA: TGTGCCAGCAGTCGAGGAAGGGGGCTCGAGCAGTACTTC; CDR3: CASSRGRGLEQYF
D: NA; size: NA; J: TRBJ1-1; V: TRBV7-6; DNA: TGTGCCAGTGATAAGTCAGGCTCTGAAGCTTTCTTT; CDR3: CASDKSGSEAFF
D: TRBD2; size: NA; J: TRBJ2-7; V: TRBV7-9; DNA: TGTGCCAGCAGCCTCATGAGCGGGAGATTGGAGCTGTACTTC; CDR3: CASSLMSGRLELYF
D: NA; size: many; J: TRBJ2-2; V: TRBV7-3; DNA: TGTGCCAGCGGAGGGGACACCGGGGAGCTGTTTTTT; CDR3: CASGGDTGELFF
D: TRBD2; size: NA; J: TRBJ2-3; V: TRBV14; DNA: TGTGCCAGCAGCCAGGCGGGAGCAGCAGATACGCAGTATTTT; CDR3: CASSQAGAADTQYF
D: TRBD1; size: few; J: TRBJ1-1; V: TRBV2; DNA: TGTGCCAGCCAGGGGGGGAACACTGAAGCTTTCTTT; CDR3: CASQGGNTEAFF
D: NA; size: few; J: TRBJ1-2; V: TRBV24-1; DNA: TGTGCCACCAGTGATCCCGCGAGGTCGGATGGCTACACCTTC; CDR3: CATSDPARSDGYTF
D: NA; size: NA; J: TRBJ1-4; V: TRBV7-9; DNA: TGTGCCAGCAGCCGTGACTTAGGGGCTAATGAAAAACTGTTTTTT; CDR3: CASSRDLGANEKLFF
D: NA; size: many; J: TRBJ1-2; V: TRBV7-6; DNA: TGTGCCAGCAGCCCGAGACAGCTAGCAAACTATGGCTACACCTTC; CDR3: CASSPRQLANYGYTF
D: NA; size: NA; J: TRBJ2-5; V: TRBV5-1; DNA: TGCGCCAGCAGCTTGTGGGGACCGGGGTTTTATCAAGAGACCCAGTACTTC; CDR3: CASSLWGPGFYQETQYF
D: NA; size: many; J: TRBJ1-1; V: TRBV11-2; DNA: TGTGCCAGCAGCTTAATGCCGGGACGTGAAGCTTTCTTT; CDR3: CASSLMPGREAFF
D: TRBD1; size: many; J: TRBJ2-7; V: TRBV20-1; DNA: TGCAGTGCTAGGGGGACAGGGGGCATCGAGCAGTACTTC; CDR3: CSARGTGGIEQYF
D: NA; size: many; J: TRBJ1-2; V: TRBV20-1; DNA: TGCAGTGCTAGAAACTTCGGCTATGGCTACACCTTC; CDR3: CSARNFGYGYTF
D: NA; size: many; J: TRBJ1-6; V: TRBV11-2; DNA: TGTGCCAGCAGCTACACTGTGACCCGGGGTTCACCCCTCCACTTT; CDR3: CASSYTVTRGSPLHF
D: NA; size: NA; J: TRBJ1-6; V: TRBV13; DNA: TGTGCCAGCAGCGACACGAGGAATTCACCCCTCCACTTT; CDR3: CASSDTRNSPLHF
D: TRBD1; size: many; J: TRBJ1-6; V: TRBV19; DNA: TGTGCCAGCCGGACAGGGAAGGATTCACCCCTCCACTTT; CDR3: CASRTGKDSPLHF
D: TRBD2; size: many; J: TRBJ2-7; V: TRBV5-1; DNA: TGCGCCAGCAGCTCCGGGACTACTAACCCGGCGGACCTCTACGAGCAGTACTTC; CDR3: CASSSGTTNPADLYEQYF
D: NA; size: few; J: TRBJ2-6; V: TRBV20-1; DNA: TGCAGTGCTTTGAGGTCCTCTGGGGCCAACGTCCTGACTTTC; CDR3: CSALRSSGANVLTF
D: NA; size: NA; J: TRBJ2-7; V: TRBV29-1; DNA: TGCAGCGTCCAGGGAACAGTGTACGAGCAGTACTTC; CDR3: CSVQGTVYEQYF
D: NA; size: NA; J: TRBJ2-5; V: TRBV12-3/TRBV12-4; DNA: TGTGCCAGCAGTTTGAGTGAGGGGGGGCGAGGGACCCAGTACTTC; CDR3: CASSLSEGGRGTQYF
D: NA; size: few; J: TRBJ2-5; V: TRBV20-1; DNA: TGCAGTGCCGGTCCGGGCGAACCGAAGACCCAGTACTTC; CDR3: CSAGPGEPKTQYF
D: NA; size: NA; J: TRBJ2-7; V: TRBV2; DNA: TGTGCCAGCAGTGGTGTAATTGGGGAGCAGTACTTC; CDR3: CASSGVIGEQYF
D: TRBD1; size: NA; J: TRBJ2-7; V: TRBV19; DNA: TGTGCCAGTAGAACCGGACAGGGATCCTACGAGCAGTACTTC; CDR3: CASRTGQGSYEQYF